These 9 T cell receptor beta chains were sequenced from one sample in a study of beta chain features in type 1 diabetes. Expressed TCRB transcripts got sequenced, as all isolated RNA was reverse transcribed. This table comes from immunoSEQ multiplex PCR, and its TCRdb copy is limited to in-frame clones, with some not included. In the table there are approximately 170,000 clones, approximately 8.4% of which are singletons. Source material: central memory CD4+ T cells from blood. These receptor sequences come from a woman under 30 in good health.

The sample holds a few counts of this clone. The chain employs TRBV13 and TRBJ1-5; no firm D call. V lost 5 bases and J 3 bases, leaving 8 bases between the germline ends. The CDR3 spans 13 residues. Germline V lookup: CDR1 PRHDT, CDR2 FYEKMQ (reference sequence). The CDR3 coding sequence is TGTGCCAGCAGCCGCGGGCTCAATCAGCCCCAGCATTTT. Protein: CASSRGLNQPQHF.

The chain employs TRBV30 and TRBJ2-3; TRBD1 might be the D (6 bases). The V gene lost 3 bases and the J gene lost 2 bases, with 15 bases spanning the gap. Germline CDR1 reads GTSNPN; CDR2 reads SVGIG (reference sequence). CDR3 size: 15 residues. In DNA, the CDR3 is TGTGCCTGGAGCCCCGGCAGGGGCCCCACAGATACGCAGTATTTT. Protein sequence: CAWSPGRGPTDTQYF.

This clone was found a few times. The J gene is TRBJ2-3, the V gene TRBV4-1, with a tentative D call TRBD1 (5 bases). Germline-derived CDR1 and CDR2 are MGHRA and YSYEKL. Trimming removed 9 bases at V and 1 base at J, with 17 bases between. The CDR3 is 15 residues long. For the CDR3, the DNA is TGCGCCAGTCAACAGGACGTAGGGGGCACAGATACGCAGTATTTT. Translation gives CASQQDVGGTDTQYF.

This clone was seen a handful of times. The chain links TRBV23-1 to TRBJ2-1; unclear D gene. TRBV23-1 belongs to the ORF category, with a function that is uncertain. Trimming took 0 bases from V and 7 from J, leaving 10 bases between them. The CDR3 length is 14 residues. The CDR3 spells CASSQSQLLNEQFF. CDR3 in DNA: TGCGCCAGCAGTCAATCTCAACTGCTGAATGAGCAGTTCTTC.

This clone was observed a handful of times. The CDR3 nucleotides are TGCGCCAGCAGCTTGGGAGGACGGGAGGACCAGCCCCAGCATTTT. As protein: CASSLGGREDQPQHF. The chain couples TRBV5-1 to TRBJ1-5, with unresolved D. This CDR3 has 15 amino acids. The germline V gene has CDR1 SGHRS and CDR2 YFSETQ. V lost 0 bases and J 7 bases, leaving 14 bases between the germline ends. The complete variable domain, with remaining parts taken from reference TRBV5-1 and TRBJ1-5, reads KAGVTQTPRYLIKTRGQQVTLSCSPISGHRSVSWYQQTPGQGLQFLFEYFSETQRNKGNFPGRFSGRQFSNSRSEMNVSTLELGDSALYLCASSLGGREDQPQHFGDGTRLSIL.

This clone was detected a few times. The chain has TRBV2 and TRBJ1-1, with D perhaps TRBD1 (6 bases). This CDR3 has 15 amino acids. Looked up from germline, CDR1 is SNHLY and CDR2 is FYNNEI. The V and J ends lost 1 base and 7 bases respectively, with 16 bases between them. The CDR3 spells CASSEGYRTAVEAFF. CDR3 DNA sequence: TGTGCCAGCAGTGAAGGGTACAGGACAGCCGTTGAAGCTTTCTTT.

CDR3 amino acids: CASSSRAGLNTEAFF. In nucleotides, the CDR3 is TGTGCCAGCAGCTCTCGGGCAGGGTTGAACACTGAAGCTTTCTTT. The chain uses TRBV5-4 and TRBJ1-1, with a possible D match to TRBD1 (5 bases). CDR1 SGHNT and CDR2 YYREEE come from the germline V gene (reference sequence). V lost 3 bases and J 0 bases, leaving 12 bases between the germline ends. CDR3 size: 15 residues.

This clone was recorded a few times. The rearrangement links TRBV27 to TRBJ1-4; D is perhaps TRBD1 (6 bases). Between the trimmed V and J ends, which lost 3 bases and 4 bases, there was a span of 15 bases. CDR1 is MNHEY, CDR2 SMNVEV, per germline (reference sequence). The CDR3 covers 16 residues. CDR3 region: CASSFRGGDINEKLFF. In nucleotides, the CDR3 is TGTGCCAGCAGTTTCCGGGGGGGCGATATTAATGAAAAACTGTTTTTT.

This chain joins TRBV7-2 and TRBJ2-1; D possibly corresponds to TRBD1 (6 bases). Germline V gene data show CDR1 as SGHTA and CDR2 as FQGNSA. CDR3 size: 15 residues. Trimming shortened V by 4 bases and J by 0 bases, and 10 bases separated the two germline ends. For the CDR3, the DNA is TGTGCCAGCAGCTGGGAACAGGGCTCCTACAATGAGCAGTTCTTC. Protein sequence: CASSWEQGSYNEQFF.